This TCR beta chain emerged from a study of T cell responses to AZD1222 COVID-19 vaccine. Findings of the study overall: Targeting of unmutated variant regions was reportedly seen in nearly half of spike-specific TCRs. Two doses of AZD1222 preceded a rise in Spike-specific TCR breadth and depth.

The CDR3 is 15 amino acids. The ends lost 1 base at V and 4 bases at J; junction bases unmatched: 5. The germline gives CDR1 LGHDT, CDR2 YNNKEL (reference sequence). TCRdb's copy holds only in-frame clones and misses some; the assay was immunoSEQ multiplex PCR. The table records about 93,000 clones, around 87% of them present only once. This clone appeared once. Its antigen remains unidentified. The genes are TRBV3-1 (or the pseudogene TRBV3-2) and TRBJ2-3; TRBD2 matches 7 bases. Material: peripheral blood, obtained 28 days after the second AZD1222 dose. The sequence was obtained from an adult who received the AZD1222 COVID-19 vaccine. Here the CDR3 reads CASSQAGLVADTQYF. CDR3 in DNA: TGTGCCAGCAGCCAAGCCGGACTAGTCGCAGATACGCAGTATTTT.